This T cell receptor beta chain was sequenced for a study of cytomegalovirus exposure and HLA in healthy donors. The V gene lost 6 bases and the J gene lost 0 bases, with 12 bases spanning the gap. Germline V CDR1 and CDR2: MGHRA, YSYEKL. This CDR3 is 15 amino acids long. This PCR relied on a set of 60 Vbeta primers and 13 Jbeta primers. Produced via immunoSEQ multiplex PCR; TCRdb's table is partial and in-frame only. The sample has over 150,000 clones, approximately 80% seen once; the top ten hold roughly 4.4%. Specimen: PBMCs. The origin of this receptor is a man aged 30-40 years in good health and CMV-seronegative. The chain employs TRBV4-1 and TRBJ2-4; D may be TRBD1 (5 bases). CDR3 DNA sequence: TGCGCCAGCAGACAGGCACTCCTAGCCAAAAACATTCAGTACTTC. It codes for CASRQALLAKNIQYF.